These 3 T cell receptor beta chains were sequenced from one sample in a study of radiotherapy plus CTLA-4 blockade in lung cancer. Assay used: immunoSEQ multiplex PCR; TCRdb lists only in-frame clones, some missing. This repertoire shows more than 100,000 clones, approximately 90% found once; its top ten account for roughly 7%. Sequencing was performed on peripheral blood, taken from a patient treated with radiotherapy plus ipilimumab. The receptors stem from a human donor with non-small cell lung cancer that progressed on radiotherapy plus ipilimumab.

The chain employs TRBV2 and TRBJ2-2; D is unclear. Germline-derived CDR1 and CDR2 are SNHLY and FYNNEI. V lost 8 bases and J lost 7, with 5 bases in between. CDR3 length: 10 amino acids. CDR3 coding DNA: TGTGCCAGCGGTCACGGGGAGCTGTTTTTT. This gives the protein CASGHGELFF.

This clone was picked up one time. The rearrangement links TRBV19 to TRBJ2-5; D is ambiguous. The germline V and J ends were trimmed by 9 bases and 7 bases, with 12 bases remaining between them. The CDR3 loop spans 11 amino acids. Germline V gives CDR1 LNHDA, CDR2 SQIVND (reference sequence). This chain's CDR3 is CASREGWTQYF. DNA for the CDR3: TGTGCCAGCCGAGAAGGATGGACCCAGTACTTC.

This clone was counted once. V is TRBV6-5 and J is TRBJ1-2; 7 bases align to TRBD1. There are 14 residues in the CDR3. V lost 6 bases and J lost 8; bases outside the gene matches: 12. Per germline, CDR1 MNHEY and CDR2 SVGAGI. CDR3 coding DNA: TGTGCCAGCAGACCAAATAGGGGGCAGGGAGGCTACACCTTC. Translating gives CASRPNRGQGGYTF.